Following are 2 T cell receptor beta chains from one sample sequenced in a study of shared clonotypes between healthy human individuals (TCRdb year 2020). Library generation was performed with the immunoSEQ multiplex PCR assay. The table comes from immuneACCESS by way of TCRdb, which keeps in-frame sequences with V and J called. Part of the clones is missing from these tables; in studies checked, under half for an unresolved V gene and the rest for unknown reasons. The sample data list some 300,000 clones, and over 70% of these were observed just once. 8.5% to 12% of the sample is taken by the ten largest. Material for sequencing was memory CD4+ T cells sorted from blood. What the cell subset or site label conveys for this sample: CD45RA-negative fraction. The source of these receptors is a man under 40 in good health.

There are a few counts of this clone. J is TRBJ2-7 and V is TRBV14, with TRBD2 identical over 8 bases. Trimming removed 1 base from V and 7 bases from J; junction bases left unmatched: 9. CDR3 length: 15 amino acids. Germline V gene sequence: CDR1 SGHDN, CDR2 FVKESK. CDR3 nucleotides: TGTGCCAGCAGCCAAGTAGTTAGCGGGATGGGGGAGCAGTACTTC. This encodes CASSQVVSGMGEQYF.

The chain carries TRBV5-6 and TRBJ1-4; no definite D call. Germline V gene sequence: CDR1 SGHDT, CDR2 YYEEEE. The CDR3 has 16 amino acids. V dropped 5 bases and J dropped 0 bases, with 14 bases sitting between them. CDR3 protein: CASSKGRHATNEKLFF. The CDR3 DNA reads TGTGCCAGCAGTAAAGGTCGCCATGCAACTAATGAAAAACTGTTTTTT.